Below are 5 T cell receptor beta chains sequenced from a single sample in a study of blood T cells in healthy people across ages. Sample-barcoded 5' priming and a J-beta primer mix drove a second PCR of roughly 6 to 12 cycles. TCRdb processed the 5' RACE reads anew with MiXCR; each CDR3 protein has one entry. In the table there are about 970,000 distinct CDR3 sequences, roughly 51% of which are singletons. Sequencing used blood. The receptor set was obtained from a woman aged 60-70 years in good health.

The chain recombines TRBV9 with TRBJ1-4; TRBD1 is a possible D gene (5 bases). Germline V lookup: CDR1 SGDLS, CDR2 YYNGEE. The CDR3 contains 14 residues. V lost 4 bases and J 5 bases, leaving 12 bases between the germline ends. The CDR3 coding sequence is TGTGCCAGCAGCTCCAATCGGGGCAATGAAAAACTGTTTTTT. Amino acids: CASSSNRGNEKLFF.

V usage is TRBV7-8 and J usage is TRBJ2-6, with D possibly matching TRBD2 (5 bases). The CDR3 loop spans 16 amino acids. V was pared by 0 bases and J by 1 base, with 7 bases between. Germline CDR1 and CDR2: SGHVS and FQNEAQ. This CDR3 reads CASSLAQRSGANVLTF. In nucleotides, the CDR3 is TGTGCCAGCAGCTTAGCGCAGCGGTCTGGGGCCAACGTCCTGACTTTC. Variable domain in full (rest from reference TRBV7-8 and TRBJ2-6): GAGVSQSPRYKVAKRGQDVALRCDPISGHVSLFWYQQALGQGPEFLTYFQNEAQLDKSGLPSDRFFAERPEGSVSTLKIQRTQQEDSAVYLCASSLAQRSGANVLTFGAGSRLTVL.

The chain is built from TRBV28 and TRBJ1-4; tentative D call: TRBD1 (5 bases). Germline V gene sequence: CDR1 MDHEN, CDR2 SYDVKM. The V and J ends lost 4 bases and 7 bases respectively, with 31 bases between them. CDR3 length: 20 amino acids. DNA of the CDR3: TGTGCCAGCAGTTCCAATTGGCCAGTCACCCAGGGTTCCGTTCTTGAAAAACTGTTTTTT. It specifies CASSSNWPVTQGSVLEKLFF.

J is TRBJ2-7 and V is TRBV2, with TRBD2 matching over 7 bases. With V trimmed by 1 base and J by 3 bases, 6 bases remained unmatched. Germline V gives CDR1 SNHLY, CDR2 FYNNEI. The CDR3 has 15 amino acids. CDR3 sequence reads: CASSEGREGGYEQYF. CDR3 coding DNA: TGTGCCAGCAGTGAAGGGAGGGAGGGAGGCTACGAGCAGTACTTC. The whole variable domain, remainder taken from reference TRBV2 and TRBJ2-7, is EPEVTQTPSHQVTQMGQEVILRCVPISNHLYFYWYRQILGQKVEFLVSFYNNEISEKSEIFDDQFSVERPDGSNFTLKIRSTKLEDSAMYFCASSEGREGGYEQYFGPGTRLTVT.

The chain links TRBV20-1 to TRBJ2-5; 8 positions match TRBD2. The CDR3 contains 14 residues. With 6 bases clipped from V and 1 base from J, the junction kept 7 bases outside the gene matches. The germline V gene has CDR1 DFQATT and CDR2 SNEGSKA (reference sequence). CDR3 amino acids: CSADKLAVQETQYF. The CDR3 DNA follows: TGCAGTGCGGACAAACTAGCGGTCCAAGAGACCCAGTACTTC.